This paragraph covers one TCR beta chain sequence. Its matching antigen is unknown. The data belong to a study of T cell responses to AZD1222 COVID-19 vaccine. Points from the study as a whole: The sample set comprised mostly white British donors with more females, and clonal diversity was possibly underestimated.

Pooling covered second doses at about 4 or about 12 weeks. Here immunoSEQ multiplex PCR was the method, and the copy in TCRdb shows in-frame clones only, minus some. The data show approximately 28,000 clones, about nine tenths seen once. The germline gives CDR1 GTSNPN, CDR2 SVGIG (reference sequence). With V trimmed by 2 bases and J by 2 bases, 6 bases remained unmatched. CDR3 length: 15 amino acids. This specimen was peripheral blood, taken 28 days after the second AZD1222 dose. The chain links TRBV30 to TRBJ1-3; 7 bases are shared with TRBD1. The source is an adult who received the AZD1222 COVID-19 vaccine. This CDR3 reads CAWSSGRGPGNTIYF. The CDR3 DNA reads TGTGCCTGGAGTTCTGGGAGGGGGCCTGGAAACACCATATATTTT.